One T cell receptor beta chain is described in this entry. Antigen: not known. This sample is part of a study of T-cell memory formation after mild COVID-19. After 5'RACE with constant-segment primers, TCR alpha and TCR beta cDNA libraries carrying sample barcodes and UMIs were obtained. TCRdb re-derived calls from the 5' RACE reads in MiXCR, one entry per CDR3 protein. The sample carries 550,000 to 650,000 distinct CDR3 sequences, around a sixth recorded once. The study, taken as a whole, reports: Some clones that responded were present in memory (sampled pre-infection), which suggests cross-reactive memory joined. Mostly located in CM and EM were contracting CD4+ clones, with contracting CD8+ clones located in EMRA.

The receptor's source is an adult woman who had mild COVID-19 (a few samples of this study predate the infection). Cell type and time point are not known. Sequencing was done on a sample of PBMCs or a T cell subset sorted from them (not recorded which).

CDR3 sequence (DNA): TGTGCCAGCAGTGACTCGACCGGGACAGCAATCTATGGCTACACCTTC. This codes for CASSDSTGTAIYGYTF. This sequence joins TRBV6-4 and TRBJ1-2, with 7 bases aligning to TRBD1. Germline trimming cut 0 bases from V and 4 bases from J; bases unmatched to any gene: 8. The CDR3 has 16 amino acids. Germline assignment: CDR1 MRHNA and CDR2 SNTAGT.